The present entry profiles one T cell receptor (beta chain) with its context. TCRdb ran MiXCR on the 5' RACE reads and lists one entry per CDR3 protein. The table records about 730,000 distinct CDR3 sequences, around 20% of them present only once. The germline CDR1 and CDR2 sequences are ENHRY and SYGVKD. Trimming took off 11 bases at V and 0 bases at J, with 13 bases between the two ends. The CDR3 covers 13 residues. The data derive from a study of identical twins. This same sample was also part of a study on T cells expressing NK-cell markers. From that study: Seven sequenced donors out of eight were HCMV-seropositive, one seronegative. More than five of the donors carried dominant NKG2C+ clonotypes that took up roughly 1.0-8% of their CD8+ T cells. Similarly, these clonotypes led the CD3+CD56-NKG2C+ fraction as well in a handful of donors. Whether expanded NKG2C+ T cell clones were HCMV-specific remained unclear.

Sequencing was carried out using PBMCs. The receptor comes from a woman aged 18-29 years in good health. V usage is TRBV10-3 and J usage is TRBJ1-1; tentatively, D is TRBD1 (5 bases). CDR3 nucleotides: TGTGCCGCCCTCGAGGGGATGAACACTGAAGCTTTCTTT. Amino acids: CAALEGMNTEAFF.